This T cell receptor beta chain was sequenced in a study of CD8+CD57+ T cells in acquired aplastic anemia. Study-wide background: An average of approximately 11 million reads for CD4+ cells was obtained from healthy donors.

The template used for profiling TCR beta VDJ and CDR3 was genomic DNA. TCRdb processed the reads anew with MiXCR; each CDR3 protein has one entry. The sample has 35,000 to 50,000 distinct CDR3 sequences; approximately 67% are singletons. V lost 3 bases, J lost 5 bases, and 13 bases lay in between. Germline CDR1 reads SGHTA; CDR2 reads FQGNSA. The CDR3 loop spans 14 amino acids. The specimen sequenced was sorted CD4+, CD8+, or CD8+CD57+ T cells (not recorded which) from PBMCs. This receptor was taken from a human donor in good health, serving as a control. J is TRBJ2-5 and V is TRBV7-2, with D unclear. The CDR3 spells CASSFQGGEETQYF. In DNA form, the CDR3 reads TGTGCCAGCAGCTTTCAAGGCGGTGAGGAGACCCAGTACTTC.